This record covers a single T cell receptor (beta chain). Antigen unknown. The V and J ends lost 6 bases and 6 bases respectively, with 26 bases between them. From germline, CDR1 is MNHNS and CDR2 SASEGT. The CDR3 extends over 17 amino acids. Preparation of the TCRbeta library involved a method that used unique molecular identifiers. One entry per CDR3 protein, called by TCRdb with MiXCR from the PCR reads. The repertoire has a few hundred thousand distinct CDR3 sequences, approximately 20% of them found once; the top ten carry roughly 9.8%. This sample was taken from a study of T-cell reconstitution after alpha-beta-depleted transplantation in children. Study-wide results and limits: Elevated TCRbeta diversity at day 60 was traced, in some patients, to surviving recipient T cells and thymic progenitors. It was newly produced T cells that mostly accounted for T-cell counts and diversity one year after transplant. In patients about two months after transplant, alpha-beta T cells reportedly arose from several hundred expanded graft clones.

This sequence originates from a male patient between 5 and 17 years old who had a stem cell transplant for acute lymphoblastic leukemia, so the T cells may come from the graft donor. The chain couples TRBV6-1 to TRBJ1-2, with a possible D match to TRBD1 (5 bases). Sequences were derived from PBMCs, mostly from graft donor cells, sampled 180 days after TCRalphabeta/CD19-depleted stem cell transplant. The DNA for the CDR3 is TGTGCCAGCAGCCGCGACAGAACCCCTAACGGCGTCAATGGCTACACCTTC. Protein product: CASSRDRTPNGVNGYTF.